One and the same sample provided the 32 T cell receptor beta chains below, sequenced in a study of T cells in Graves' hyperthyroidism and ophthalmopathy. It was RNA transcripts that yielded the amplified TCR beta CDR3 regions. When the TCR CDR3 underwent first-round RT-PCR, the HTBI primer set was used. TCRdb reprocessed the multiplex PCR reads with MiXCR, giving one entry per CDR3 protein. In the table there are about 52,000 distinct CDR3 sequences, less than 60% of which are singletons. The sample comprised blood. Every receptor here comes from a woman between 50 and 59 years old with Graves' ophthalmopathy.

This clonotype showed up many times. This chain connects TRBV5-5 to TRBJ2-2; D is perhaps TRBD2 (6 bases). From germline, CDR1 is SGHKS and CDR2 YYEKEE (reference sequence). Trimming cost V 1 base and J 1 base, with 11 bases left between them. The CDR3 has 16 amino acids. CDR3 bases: TGTGCCAGCAGCTTGATGGCGGGGAAGAACACCGGGGAGCTGTTTTTT. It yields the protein CASSLMAGKNTGELFF.

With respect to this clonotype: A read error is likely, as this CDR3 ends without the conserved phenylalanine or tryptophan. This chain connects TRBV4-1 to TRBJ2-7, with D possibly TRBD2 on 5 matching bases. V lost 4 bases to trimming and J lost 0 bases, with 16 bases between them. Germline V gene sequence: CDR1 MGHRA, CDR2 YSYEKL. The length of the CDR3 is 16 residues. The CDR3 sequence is CASSLDPGSTSYEQYC. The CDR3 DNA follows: TGCGCCAGCAGCCTGGATCCGGGATCTACCTCCTACGAGCAGTACTGC.

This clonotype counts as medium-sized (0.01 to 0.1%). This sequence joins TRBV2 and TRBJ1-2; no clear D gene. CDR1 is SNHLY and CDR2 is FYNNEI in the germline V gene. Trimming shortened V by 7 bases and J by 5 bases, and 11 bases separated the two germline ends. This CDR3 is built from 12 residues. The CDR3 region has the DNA TGTGCCAGCAAGAGGGAACAGTATGGCTACACCTTC. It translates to CASKREQYGYTF.

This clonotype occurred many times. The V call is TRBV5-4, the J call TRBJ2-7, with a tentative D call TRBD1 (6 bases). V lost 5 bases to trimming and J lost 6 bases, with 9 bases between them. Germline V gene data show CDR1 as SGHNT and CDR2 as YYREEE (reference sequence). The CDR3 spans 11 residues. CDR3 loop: CASSGQREQYF. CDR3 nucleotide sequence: TGTGCCAGCAGTGGACAGCGCGAGCAGTACTTC.

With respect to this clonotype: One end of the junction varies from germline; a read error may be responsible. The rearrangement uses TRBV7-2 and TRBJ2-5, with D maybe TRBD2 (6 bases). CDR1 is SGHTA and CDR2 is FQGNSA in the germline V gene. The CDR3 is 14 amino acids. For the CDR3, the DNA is TGTGCCAGCAGCTTACGGGGAGGTCAAGAGACCCGGTATTTC. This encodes CASSLRGGQETRYF.

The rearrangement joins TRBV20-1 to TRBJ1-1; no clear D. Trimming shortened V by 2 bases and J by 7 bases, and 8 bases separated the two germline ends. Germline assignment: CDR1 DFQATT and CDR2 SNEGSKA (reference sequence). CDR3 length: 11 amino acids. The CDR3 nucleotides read TGCAGTGCTAGAAGCCGATTTGAAGCTTTCTTT. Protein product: CSARSRFEAFF.

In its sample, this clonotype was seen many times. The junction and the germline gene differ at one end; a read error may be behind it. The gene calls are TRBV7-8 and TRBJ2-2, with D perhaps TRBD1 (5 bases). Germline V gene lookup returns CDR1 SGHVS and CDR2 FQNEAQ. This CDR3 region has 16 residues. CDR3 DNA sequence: TGTGGCAGCAGCTCACAGGATTACTCGAACACCGGGGAGCTGTTTTTT. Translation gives CGSSSQDYSNTGELFF.

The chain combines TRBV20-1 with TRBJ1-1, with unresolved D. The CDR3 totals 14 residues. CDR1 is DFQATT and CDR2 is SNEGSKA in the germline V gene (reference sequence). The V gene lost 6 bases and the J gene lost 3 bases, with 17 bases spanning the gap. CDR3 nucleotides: TGCAGTGCCCGGTCCGGTGGGGAATACACTGAAGCTTTCTTT. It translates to CSARSGGEYTEAFF.

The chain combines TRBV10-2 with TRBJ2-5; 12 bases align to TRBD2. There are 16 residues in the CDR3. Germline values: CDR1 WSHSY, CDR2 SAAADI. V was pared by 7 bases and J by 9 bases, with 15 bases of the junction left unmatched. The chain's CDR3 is CASTSTLASGGGAQYF. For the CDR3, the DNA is TGCGCCAGCACCTCTACCCTGGCTAGCGGGGGGGGGGCCCAGTACTTC.

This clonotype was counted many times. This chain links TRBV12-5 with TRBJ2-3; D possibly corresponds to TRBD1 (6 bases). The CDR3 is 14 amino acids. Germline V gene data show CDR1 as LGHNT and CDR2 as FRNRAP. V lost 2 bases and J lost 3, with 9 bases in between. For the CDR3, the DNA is TGTGCTAGTGGTTTGTCAGGGGCTACAGATACGCAGTATTTT. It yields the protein CASGLSGATDTQYF.

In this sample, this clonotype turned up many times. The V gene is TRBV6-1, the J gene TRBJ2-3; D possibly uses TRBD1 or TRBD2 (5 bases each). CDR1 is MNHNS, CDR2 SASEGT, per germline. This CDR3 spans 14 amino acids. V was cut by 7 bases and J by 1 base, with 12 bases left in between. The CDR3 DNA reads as TGTGCCAGCACCCTACTAGGGGGCACAGATACGCAGTATTTT. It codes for CASTLLGGTDTQYF.

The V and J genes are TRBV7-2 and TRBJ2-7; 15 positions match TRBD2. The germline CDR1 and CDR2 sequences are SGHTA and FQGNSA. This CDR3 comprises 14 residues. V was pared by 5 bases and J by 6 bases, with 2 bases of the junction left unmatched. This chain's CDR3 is CASSQGLAGGEQYF. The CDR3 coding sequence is TGTGCCAGCAGCCAGGGACTAGCGGGAGGCGAGCAGTACTTC.

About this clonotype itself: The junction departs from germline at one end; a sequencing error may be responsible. CDR3 amino acids: CATSDWVYNEQSF. The CDR3 coding sequence is TGTGCCACCAGTGATTGGGTCTACAATGAGCAGTCCTTC. The V call is TRBV24-1, the J call TRBJ2-1; D is unresolved. Germline loops: CDR1 KGHDR, CDR2 SFDVKD. The CDR3 spans 13 residues.

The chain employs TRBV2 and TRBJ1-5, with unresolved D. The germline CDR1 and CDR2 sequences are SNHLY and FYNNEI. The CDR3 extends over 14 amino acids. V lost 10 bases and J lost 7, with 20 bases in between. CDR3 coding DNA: TGTGCCATCGGACGAACTGTCCGGGGACAGCCCCAGCATTTT. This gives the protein CAIGRTVRGQPQHF.

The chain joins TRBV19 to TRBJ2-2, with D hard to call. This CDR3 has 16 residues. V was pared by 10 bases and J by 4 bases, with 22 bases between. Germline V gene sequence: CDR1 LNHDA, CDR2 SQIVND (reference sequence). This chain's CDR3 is CATTPPAGPTTGELFF. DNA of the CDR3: TGTGCCACTACCCCCCCGGCAGGCCCAACCACCGGGGAGCTGTTTTTT.

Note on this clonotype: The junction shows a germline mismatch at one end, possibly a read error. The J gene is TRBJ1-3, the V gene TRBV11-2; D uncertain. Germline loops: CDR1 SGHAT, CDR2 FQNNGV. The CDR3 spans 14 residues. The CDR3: CAGSLTIDGNTIYF. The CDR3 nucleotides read TGTGCCGGCAGCTTGACCATAGATGGAAACACCATATATTTT.

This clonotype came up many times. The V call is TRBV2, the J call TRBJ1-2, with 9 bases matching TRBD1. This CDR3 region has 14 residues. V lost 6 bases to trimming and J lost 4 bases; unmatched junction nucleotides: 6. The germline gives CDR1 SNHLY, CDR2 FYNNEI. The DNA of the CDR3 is TGTGCCAGCAGAGATTGGACAGGGGCCTATGGCTACACCTTC. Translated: CASRDWTGAYGYTF.

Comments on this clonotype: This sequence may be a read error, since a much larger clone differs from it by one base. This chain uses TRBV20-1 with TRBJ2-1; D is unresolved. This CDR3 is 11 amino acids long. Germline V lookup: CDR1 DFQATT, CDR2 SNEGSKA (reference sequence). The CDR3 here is CGASLRCEQFF. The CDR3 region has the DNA TGCGGTGCTAGTCTCAGGTGTGAGCAGTTCTTC.

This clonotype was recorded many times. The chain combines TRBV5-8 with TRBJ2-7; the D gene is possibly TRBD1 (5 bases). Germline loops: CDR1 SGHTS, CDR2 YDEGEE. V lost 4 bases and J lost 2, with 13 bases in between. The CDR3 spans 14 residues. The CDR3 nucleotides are TGTGCCAGCAGCCCGGGCAGGGAAGCCTACGAGCAGTACTTC. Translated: CASSPGREAYEQYF.

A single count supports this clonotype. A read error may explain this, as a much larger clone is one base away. The CDR3 protein is CASSPAGTAYGYTF. CDR3 bases: TGTGCCAGCAGCCCGGCCGGGACAGCCTATGGCTACACCTTC. The V and J genes are TRBV9 and TRBJ1-2, with TRBD1 identical over 7 bases. The J segment lost 4 bases and the V segment lost 4 bases, leaving 7 bases of the junction unmatched. Germline V CDR1 and CDR2: SGDLS, YYNGEE. This CDR3 is built from 14 residues.

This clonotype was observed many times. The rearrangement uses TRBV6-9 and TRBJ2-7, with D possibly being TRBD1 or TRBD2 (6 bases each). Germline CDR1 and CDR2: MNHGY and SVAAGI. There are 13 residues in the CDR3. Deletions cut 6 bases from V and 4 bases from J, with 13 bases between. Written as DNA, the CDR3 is TGTGCCAGCAGAAGGGGGGACGGGTACGAGCAGTACTTC. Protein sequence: CASRRGDGYEQYF.

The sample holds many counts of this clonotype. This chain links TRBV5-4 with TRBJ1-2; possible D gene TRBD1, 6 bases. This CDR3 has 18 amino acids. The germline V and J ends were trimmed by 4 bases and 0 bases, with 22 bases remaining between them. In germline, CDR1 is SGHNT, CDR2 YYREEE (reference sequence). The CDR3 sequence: CASSRSGGSAAANYGYTF. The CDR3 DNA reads TGTGCCAGCAGCAGGAGTGGGGGCTCCGCTGCTGCTAACTATGGCTACACCTTC.

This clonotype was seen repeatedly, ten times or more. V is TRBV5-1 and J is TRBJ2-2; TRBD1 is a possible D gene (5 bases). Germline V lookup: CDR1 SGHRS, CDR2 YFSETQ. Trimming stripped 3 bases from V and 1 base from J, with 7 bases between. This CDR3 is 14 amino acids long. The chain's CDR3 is CASSSTGNTGELFF. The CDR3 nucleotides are TGCGCCAGCAGCTCTACAGGGAACACCGGGGAGCTGTTTTTT.

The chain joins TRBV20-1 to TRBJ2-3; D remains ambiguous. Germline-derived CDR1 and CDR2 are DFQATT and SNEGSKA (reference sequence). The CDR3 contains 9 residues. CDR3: CRVGDTQYF. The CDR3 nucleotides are TGCAGGGTCGGAGATACGCAGTATTTT.

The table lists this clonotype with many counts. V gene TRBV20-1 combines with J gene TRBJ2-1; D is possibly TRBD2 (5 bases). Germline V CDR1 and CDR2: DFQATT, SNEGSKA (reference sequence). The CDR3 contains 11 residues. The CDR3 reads CSAGERDEQFF. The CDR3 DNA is TGCAGCGCTGGGGAGAGGGATGAGCAGTTCTTC.

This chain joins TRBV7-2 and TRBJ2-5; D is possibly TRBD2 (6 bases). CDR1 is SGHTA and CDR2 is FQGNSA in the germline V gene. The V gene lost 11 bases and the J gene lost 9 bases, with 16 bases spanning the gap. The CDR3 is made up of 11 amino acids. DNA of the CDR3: TGTGCCGGGGGGATCGATCAGCCCCAGTACTTC. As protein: CAGGIDQPQYF.

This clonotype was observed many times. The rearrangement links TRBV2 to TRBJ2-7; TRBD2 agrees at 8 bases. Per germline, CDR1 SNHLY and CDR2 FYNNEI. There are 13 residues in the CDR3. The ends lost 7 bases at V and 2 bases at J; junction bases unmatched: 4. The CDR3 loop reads CASTRGGTYEQYF. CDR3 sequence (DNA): TGTGCCAGCACTCGGGGGGGCACCTACGAGCAGTACTTC.

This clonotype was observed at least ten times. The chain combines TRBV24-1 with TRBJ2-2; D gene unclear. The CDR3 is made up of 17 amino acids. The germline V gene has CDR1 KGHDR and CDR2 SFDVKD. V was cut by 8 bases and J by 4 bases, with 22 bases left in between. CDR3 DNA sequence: TGTGCCACCATCGCTTTATGGCGGCCCTCGGGCACCGGGGAGCTGTTTTTT. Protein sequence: CATIALWRPSGTGELFF.

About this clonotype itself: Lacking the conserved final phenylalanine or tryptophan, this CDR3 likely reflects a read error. CDR3 sequence: CASYWDRGLDTEAFL. The CDR3 nucleotides read TGTGCCAGCTACTGGGACAGGGGGCTTGACACTGAAGCTTTCCTT. V usage is TRBV2 and J usage is TRBJ1-1; 12 nucleotides match TRBD1. The CDR3 has 15 residues. CDR1 is SNHLY, CDR2 FYNNEI, per germline. Trimming cost V 8 bases and J 3 bases; bases outside gene matches: 7.

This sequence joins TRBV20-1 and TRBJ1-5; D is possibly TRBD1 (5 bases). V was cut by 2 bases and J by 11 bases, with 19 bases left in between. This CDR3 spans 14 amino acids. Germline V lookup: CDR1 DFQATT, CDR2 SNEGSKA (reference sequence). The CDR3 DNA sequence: TGCAGTGCTAGATCCGGGACTCCTCAAGAGACCCAGCATTTT. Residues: CSARSGTPQETQHF.

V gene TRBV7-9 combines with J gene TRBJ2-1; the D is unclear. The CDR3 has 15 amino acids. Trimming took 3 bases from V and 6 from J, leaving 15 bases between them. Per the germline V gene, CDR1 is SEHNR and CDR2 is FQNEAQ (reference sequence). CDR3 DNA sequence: TGTGCCAGCAGCTTTGGACGTAACTTAGTCAATGAGCAGTTCTTC. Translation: CASSFGRNLVNEQFF.

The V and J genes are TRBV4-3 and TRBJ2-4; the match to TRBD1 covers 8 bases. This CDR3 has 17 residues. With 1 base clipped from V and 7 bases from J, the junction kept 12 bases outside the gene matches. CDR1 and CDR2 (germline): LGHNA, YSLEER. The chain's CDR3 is CASSQGWTGMDGNIQYF. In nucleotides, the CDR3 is TGCGCCAGCAGCCAAGGCTGGACAGGGATGGATGGGAACATTCAGTACTTC.